Listed below are T cell receptor beta chains from one sample, sequenced in a study of shared clonotypes between healthy human individuals. Assay: immunoSEQ multiplex PCR; the TCRdb copy retains only in-frame clones and omits some. The sample contains approximately 720,000 clones, approximately 90% of which appear only once. The sequenced material came from naive CD8+ T cells sorted from blood. The source is a young man in good health. The CDR3 runs from the conserved cysteine through the conserved F or W. Fields, in order: clone size, D gene, V gene, J gene, CDR3 protein, CDR3 DNA. D genes are given only for firm matches. Rows give clone size only sometimes, using once, few, many, or a class for an expanded clone.

clone size: once
D gene: TRBD1
V gene: TRBV28
J gene: TRBJ2-7
CDR3 protein: CASSLGQGEGYF
CDR3 DNA: TGTGCCAGCAGTTTAGGACAGGGCGAAGGGTACTTC

clone size: -
D gene: TRBD2
V gene: TRBV11-2
J gene: TRBJ2-4
CDR3 protein: CASSLGLAGLAKNIQYF
CDR3 DNA: TGTGCCAGCAGCTTAGGATTAGCGGGACTAGCCAAAAACATTCAGTACTTC

clone size: -
D gene: -
V gene: TRBV27
J gene: TRBJ1-1
CDR3 protein: CASSLSGSYTEAFF
CDR3 DNA: TGTGCCAGCAGTTTATCAGGGTCGTACACTGAAGCTTTCTTT

clone size: -
D gene: -
V gene: TRBV29-1
J gene: TRBJ1-1
CDR3 protein: CSVRDVSEAFF
CDR3 DNA: TGCAGCGTTAGAGATGTTTCAGAAGCTTTCTTT

clone size: -
D gene: -
V gene: TRBV14
J gene: TRBJ2-5
CDR3 protein: CASSQEGPRETQYF
CDR3 DNA: TGTGCCAGCAGCCAAGAAGGACCCCGGGAGACCCAGTACTTC

clone size: -
D gene: -
V gene: TRBV7-9
J gene: TRBJ2-1
CDR3 protein: CASSFGEPAATLYNEQFF
CDR3 DNA: TGTGCCAGCAGCTTCGGTGAGCCGGCCGCAACCCTCTACAATGAGCAGTTCTTC

clone size: -
D gene: -
V gene: TRBV5-4
J gene: TRBJ2-3
CDR3 protein: CASSLVSAATDTQYF
CDR3 DNA: TGTGCCAGCAGCTTGGTATCGGCCGCCACAGATACGCAGTATTTT

clone size: once
D gene: TRBD1
V gene: TRBV7-6
J gene: TRBJ1-2
CDR3 protein: CASSLSRTGGEGYTF
CDR3 DNA: TGTGCCAGCAGCTTAAGTCGGACAGGGGGCGAGGGCTACACCTTC

clone size: -
D gene: -
V gene: TRBV9
J gene: TRBJ2-7
CDR3 protein: CASSPPGNAEQYF
CDR3 DNA: TGTGCCAGCAGCCCACCGGGGAATGCCGAGCAGTACTTC

clone size: -
D gene: -
V gene: TRBV6-5
J gene: TRBJ2-7
CDR3 protein: CASSPGGLYEQYF
CDR3 DNA: TGTGCCAGCTCACCAGGAGGGCTCTACGAGCAGTACTTC

clone size: -
D gene: TRBD1
V gene: TRBV29-1
J gene: TRBJ1-3
CDR3 protein: CSVEYRGQTGNTIYF
CDR3 DNA: TGCAGCGTCGAATACAGGGGGCAGACTGGAAACACCATATATTTT

clone size: -
D gene: TRBD1
V gene: TRBV7-9
J gene: TRBJ2-5
CDR3 protein: CASSWDRGETQYF
CDR3 DNA: TGTGCCAGCAGCTGGGACAGGGGAGAGACCCAGTACTTC

clone size: -
D gene: TRBD2
V gene: TRBV7-9
J gene: TRBJ2-1
CDR3 protein: CASSAGVAGNEQFF
CDR3 DNA: TGTGCCAGCAGCGCCGGGGTAGCGGGCAATGAGCAGTTCTTC

clone size: -
D gene: -
V gene: TRBV19
J gene: TRBJ2-1
CDR3 protein: CASSIVQGRSNEQFF
CDR3 DNA: TGTGCCAGTAGTATAGTTCAGGGGCGAAGTAATGAGCAGTTCTTC

clone size: -
D gene: -
V gene: TRBV28
J gene: TRBJ2-3
CDR3 protein: CASSPRGATSLGTDTQYF
CDR3 DNA: TGTGCCAGCAGCCCGAGGGGGGCCACTAGTTTGGGCACAGATACGCAGTATTTT

clone size: once
D gene: -
V gene: TRBV7-9
J gene: TRBJ1-4
CDR3 protein: CASRGGGAFNEKLFF
CDR3 DNA: TGTGCCAGCAGGGGAGGCGGGGCTTTTAATGAAAAACTGTTTTTT

clone size: -
D gene: -
V gene: TRBV6-5
J gene: TRBJ1-1
CDR3 protein: CASSYGQANTEAFF
CDR3 DNA: TGTGCCAGCAGTTACGGACAAGCTAACACTGAAGCTTTCTTT

clone size: -
D gene: -
V gene: TRBV15
J gene: TRBJ2-2
CDR3 protein: CATSWDSLATGELFF
CDR3 DNA: TGTGCCACCAGCTGGGACTCTCTGGCGACCGGGGAGCTGTTTTTT

clone size: -
D gene: -
V gene: TRBV11-2
J gene: TRBJ2-7
CDR3 protein: CASSPTRGRSYEQYF
CDR3 DNA: TGTGCCAGCAGCCCCACCCGGGGTCGTTCCTACGAGCAGTACTTC

clone size: once
D gene: TRBD2
V gene: TRBV7-9
J gene: TRBJ2-1
CDR3 protein: CASSLLSSGSLEQFF
CDR3 DNA: TGTGCCAGCAGCTTATTATCTAGCGGGAGCCTGGAGCAGTTCTTC

clone size: -
D gene: TRBD1
V gene: TRBV30
J gene: TRBJ1-1
CDR3 protein: CAWSEGQGDGEAFF
CDR3 DNA: TGTGCCTGGAGTGAGGGACAGGGTGACGGGGAAGCTTTCTTT

clone size: -
D gene: -
V gene: TRBV11-3
J gene: TRBJ2-7
CDR3 protein: CASSLAFGYEQYF
CDR3 DNA: TGTGCCAGCAGCTTAGCGTTTGGCTACGAGCAGTACTTC

clone size: -
D gene: TRBD2
V gene: TRBV29-1
J gene: TRBJ2-1
CDR3 protein: CSFRTSGSSYNEQFF
CDR3 DNA: TGCAGCTTCCGGACTAGCGGGAGTTCCTACAATGAGCAGTTCTTC

clone size: -
D gene: TRBD1
V gene: TRBV19
J gene: TRBJ1-5
CDR3 protein: CATRRDRGGLYSNQPQHF
CDR3 DNA: TGTGCCACCCGCCGGGACAGGGGGGGATTGTATAGCAATCAGCCCCAGCATTTT

clone size: -
D gene: TRBD2
V gene: TRBV7-9
J gene: TRBJ2-7
CDR3 protein: CASSHSGSSYEQYF
CDR3 DNA: TGTGCCAGCAGCCACAGCGGGAGTTCCTACGAGCAGTACTTC

clone size: -
D gene: TRBD1
V gene: TRBV14
J gene: TRBJ1-1
CDR3 protein: CASSRDRGTEAFF
CDR3 DNA: TGTGCCAGCAGCCGGGACAGGGGGACTGAAGCTTTCTTT

clone size: -
D gene: TRBD2
V gene: TRBV7-3
J gene: TRBJ2-2
CDR3 protein: CASSLAGGTGELFF
CDR3 DNA: TGTGCCAGCAGCCTAGCGGGTGGCACCGGGGAGCTGTTTTTT

clone size: -
D gene: -
V gene: TRBV6-1
J gene: TRBJ2-6
CDR3 protein: CASSDYSGANVLTF
CDR3 DNA: TGTGCCAGCAGTGATTACTCTGGGGCCAACGTCCTGACTTTC

clone size: once
D gene: TRBD1
V gene: TRBV6-4
J gene: TRBJ2-1
CDR3 protein: CASSGTPGQGANEQFF
CDR3 DNA: TGTGCCAGCAGCGGTACTCCGGGACAGGGGGCGAATGAGCAGTTCTTC

clone size: -
D gene: TRBD2
V gene: TRBV18
J gene: TRBJ2-5
CDR3 protein: CASSPPGAGVMETQYF
CDR3 DNA: TGTGCCAGCTCACCACCTGGGGCGGGAGTGATGGAGACCCAGTACTTC

clone size: -
D gene: TRBD1
V gene: TRBV27
J gene: TRBJ1-2
CDR3 protein: CASSFRDRGRPDGGYTF
CDR3 DNA: TGTGCCAGCAGTTTCCGGGACAGGGGGCGCCCGGATGGCGGCTACACCTTC

clone size: -
D gene: TRBD2
V gene: TRBV5-6
J gene: TRBJ2-5
CDR3 protein: CASSTGVGLAGVETQYF
CDR3 DNA: TGTGCCAGCAGCACGGGGGTGGGGCTAGCGGGAGTGGAGACCCAGTACTTC

clone size: -
D gene: -
V gene: TRBV18
J gene: TRBJ2-7
CDR3 protein: CASSPAGTVEQYF
CDR3 DNA: TGTGCCAGCTCACCGGCAGGAACAGTCGAGCAGTACTTC

clone size: -
D gene: TRBD2
V gene: TRBV7-9
J gene: TRBJ2-1
CDR3 protein: CASSLAVAGGLLDEQFF
CDR3 DNA: TGTGCCAGCAGCTTAGCGGTAGCGGGAGGGCTTTTGGATGAGCAGTTCTTC

clone size: -
D gene: TRBD1
V gene: TRBV28
J gene: TRBJ2-1
CDR3 protein: CASSSQGTGIHNEQFF
CDR3 DNA: TGTGCCAGCAGTTCTCAGGGGACAGGGATCCACAATGAGCAGTTCTTC

clone size: once
D gene: -
V gene: TRBV7-6
J gene: TRBJ2-5
CDR3 protein: CASSLEDGNALETQYF
CDR3 DNA: TGTGCCAGCAGCTTAGAGGACGGGAATGCTCTAGAGACCCAGTACTTC

clone size: -
D gene: -
V gene: TRBV14
J gene: TRBJ2-3
CDR3 protein: CASSLRVKATTDTQYF
CDR3 DNA: TGTGCCAGCAGTCTAAGGGTCAAGGCCACCACAGATACGCAGTATTTT

clone size: -
D gene: TRBD1
V gene: TRBV27
J gene: TRBJ1-1
CDR3 protein: CASSPWTGSYTEAFF
CDR3 DNA: TGTGCCAGCAGTCCGTGGACAGGGTCATACACTGAAGCTTTCTTT

clone size: -
D gene: -
V gene: TRBV4-1
J gene: TRBJ2-7
CDR3 protein: CASSRDLDLVYEQYF
CDR3 DNA: TGCGCCAGCAGCCGAGACCTGGACTTGGTCTACGAGCAGTACTTC

clone size: -
D gene: -
V gene: TRBV9
J gene: TRBJ2-3
CDR3 protein: CASSVESTDTQYF
CDR3 DNA: TGTGCCAGCAGCGTAGAGAGCACAGATACGCAGTATTTT

clone size: -
D gene: TRBD1
V gene: TRBV4-1
J gene: TRBJ1-4
CDR3 protein: CASRGQSTEKLFF
CDR3 DNA: TGCGCCAGCAGGGGACAGAGTACAGAAAAACTGTTTTTT

clone size: -
D gene: TRBD1
V gene: TRBV9
J gene: TRBJ2-1
CDR3 protein: CASSVRAGQAPYNEQFF
CDR3 DNA: TGTGCCAGCAGCGTAAGGGCGGGACAGGCCCCATACAATGAGCAGTTCTTC

clone size: once
D gene: TRBD1
V gene: TRBV28
J gene: TRBJ2-3
CDR3 protein: CASSFDRGAADTQYF
CDR3 DNA: TGTGCCAGCAGTTTCGACAGGGGCGCCGCAGATACGCAGTATTTT

clone size: -
D gene: -
V gene: TRBV28
J gene: TRBJ2-2
CDR3 protein: CASRLGGGLGELFF
CDR3 DNA: TGTGCCAGCAGACTCGGAGGGGGCCTCGGGGAGCTGTTTTTT

clone size: -
D gene: TRBD2
V gene: TRBV29-1
J gene: TRBJ2-1
CDR3 protein: CSVPLAGGTYNEQFF
CDR3 DNA: TGCAGCGTTCCCTTAGCGGGAGGCACCTACAATGAGCAGTTCTTC

clone size: -
D gene: -
V gene: TRBV11-2
J gene: TRBJ2-3
CDR3 protein: CASNGKTRLGEDTQYF
CDR3 DNA: TGTGCCAGCAATGGGAAAACCCGTTTGGGGGAAGATACGCAGTATTTT

clone size: once
D gene: TRBD2
V gene: TRBV9
J gene: TRBJ2-7
CDR3 protein: CASSGSGSHEQYF
CDR3 DNA: TGTGCCAGCAGCGGAAGCGGGAGCCACGAGCAGTACTTC

clone size: -
D gene: -
V gene: TRBV5-4
J gene: TRBJ2-7
CDR3 protein: CASSRGSYEQYF
CDR3 DNA: TGTGCCAGCAGCCGCGGGTCCTACGAGCAGTACTTC

clone size: -
D gene: -
V gene: TRBV6-5
J gene: TRBJ1-5
CDR3 protein: CASSPARGIGQPQHF
CDR3 DNA: TGTGCCAGCAGCCCCGCGCGGGGAATTGGTCAGCCCCAGCATTTT

clone size: -
D gene: -
V gene: TRBV5-4
J gene: TRBJ1-1
CDR3 protein: CASSLRTNTEAFF
CDR3 DNA: TGTGCCAGCAGCTTGCGCACGAACACTGAAGCTTTCTTT

clone size: -
D gene: -
V gene: TRBV27
J gene: TRBJ2-7
CDR3 protein: CASSLIGNSYEQYF
CDR3 DNA: TGTGCCAGCAGTTTAATCGGGAATTCCTACGAGCAGTACTTC

clone size: -
D gene: TRBD1
V gene: TRBV25-1
J gene: TRBJ2-7
CDR3 protein: CASSVGTGNYEQYF
CDR3 DNA: TGTGCCAGCAGTGTAGGGACAGGGAACTACGAGCAGTACTTC

clone size: -
D gene: TRBD1
V gene: TRBV2
J gene: TRBJ1-1
CDR3 protein: CASSGQGFGLGHGGTEAFF
CDR3 DNA: TGTGCCAGCAGTGGACAGGGGTTTGGTTTGGGCCACGGCGGCACTGAAGCTTTCTTT

clone size: -
D gene: TRBD1
V gene: TRBV27
J gene: TRBJ1-4
CDR3 protein: CASSPGTGTREKLFF
CDR3 DNA: TGTGCCAGCAGTCCAGGGACAGGGACAAGGGAAAAACTGTTTTTT

clone size: -
D gene: -
V gene: TRBV10-2
J gene: TRBJ2-5
CDR3 protein: CASIGAGGYQETQYF
CDR3 DNA: TGCGCCAGCATCGGGGCAGGAGGGTACCAAGAGACCCAGTACTTC

clone size: -
D gene: -
V gene: TRBV5-1
J gene: TRBJ2-3
CDR3 protein: CASSLNRGSGTDTQYF
CDR3 DNA: TGCGCCAGCAGCCTCAACAGAGGGTCTGGGACAGATACGCAGTATTTT